This TCR beta chain was sequenced in a study of shared clonotypes between healthy human individuals. Notes on the study in general: Non-shared clonotypes had lower generation probabilities than clonotypes shared by all four sorted-subset donors.

As regards this clone: Its antigen is not identified. Other DNA variants within this sample encode the same CDR3.

CDR3 length: 12 residues. Germline V gives CDR1 MNHEY, CDR2 SVGAGI. Deletions cut 6 bases from V and 4 bases from J, with 9 bases between. Produced via immunoSEQ multiplex PCR; TCRdb's table is partial and in-frame only. The table shows some 2,400,000 clones, with roughly 95% occurring only once. The chain carries TRBV6-5 and TRBJ1-1; D not resolved. The sample taken for sequencing was naive CD4+ T cells sorted from blood. The subset was: CD45RA+ positively selected. This receptor was obtained from a man between 18 and 35 years old in good health. CDR3 loop: CASSRGGTEAFF. The CDR3 DNA is TGTGCCAGCAGCCGGGGTGGCACTGAAGCTTTCTTT.